Described below is a single T cell receptor beta chain sequence and its context. The antigen remains unidentified. These data come from a study of OX40 agonist ivuxolimab in advanced cancers. As for the study in general: Partial responses were seen in three patients, one with hepatocellular carcinoma and two with cutaneous melanoma. Study results and limitations: Also showing low normalized T-cell clonal expansion were some of the nonresponders. People who partly responded at 0.1-3.0 mg/kg had some of the least clonal expansion seen.

Trimming shortened V by 6 bases and J by 5 bases, and 11 bases separated the two germline ends. CDR1 is SGHRS, CDR2 YFSETQ, per germline. CDR3 length equals 12 residues. If patients had autoimmune disease history or systemic immunosuppression, they were excluded. This table comes from immunoSEQ multiplex PCR, and its TCRdb copy is limited to in-frame clones, with some not included. In the table there are tens of thousands of clones, roughly 92% of which are singletons. The V and J genes are TRBV5-1 and TRBJ2-5, with TRBD1 as a possible D gene (5 bases). The TCR was taken from an adult with an advanced solid tumor such as melanoma, head and neck, liver or kidney cancer. The material sequenced was CD4+ or CD8+ T cells sorted from blood, taken in a trial of the OX40 agonist ivuxolimab. DNA for the CDR3: TGCGCCAGCAACGACAGTGGGGAGACCCAGTACTTC. This encodes CASNDSGETQYF.